This TCR beta chain was found in a study of T cell repertoires in cytomegalovirus infection (dated by TCRdb to between 2019 and 2020). For the study in its entirety: The peptide stimulations were aimed at well-studied HLA-B-restricted epitopes as well as recently identified HLA-C-restricted CMV epitopes, whose presentation resists viral immunomodulation. Donor HLA type was relevant to the analysis, as public TCR beta signatures indicated carriage of CMV infection together with the matching HLA type. Beyond this particular receptor, the publication reports: Cumulative frequency of public TCR beta family members discriminated carriers of CMV infection plus the relevant HLA type in this cohort and an independent roughly 350-donor cohort. The ex vivo response was dominated by HLA-C-restricted CMV-specific TCR beta clonotypes, which also provided the single most frequent clonotype in two of eight donors.

Comment on this clonotype: It lacks a known antigen. No base quality values were provided; no much bigger clone lies one nucleotide off.

The instrument was an Illumina HiSeq 1500. The public sequencing data were trimmed at Q25 with fastp and processed into clonotypes with MiXCR by TCRdb, which kept only in-frame beta chains. Every distinct CDR3 protein forms one entry, paired with its most common genes and DNA. This sample has tens of thousands of distinct CDR3 sequences in its table, and 20% to 25% of those were observed once. Approximately 90% of the sample is in the top ten clones. The intended sense of this specimen's treatment or condition label: in vitro stimulation with specific CMV peptide epitopes to enrich CMV-specific T cells. Cut back by 3 bases and 12 bases, the V and J ends lie 14 bases apart. Inclusive of the bounding cysteine and phenylalanine, the CDR3 is 13 residues long. The entry retains the CDR3 DNA only, 39 bases that are in frame from base 1. Reading the germline V gene (reference sequence) gives CDR1 MNHEY and CDR2 SMNVEV.

This chain is built from TRBV27 and TRBJ1-4; the best D guess is TRBD1, with 6 bases matching. The sequence derives from a human donor in good health (CMV status not recorded). Some clones in this sample may be carry-over from other donors' samples. The starting material was CD8+ T cells from cultured PBMCs, obtained from culture after CMV antigen stimulation. The DNA sequence reads TGTGCCAGCAGTTTTCGAGGGGGGATCGAACTGTTTTTT. It codes for CASSFRGGIELFF.